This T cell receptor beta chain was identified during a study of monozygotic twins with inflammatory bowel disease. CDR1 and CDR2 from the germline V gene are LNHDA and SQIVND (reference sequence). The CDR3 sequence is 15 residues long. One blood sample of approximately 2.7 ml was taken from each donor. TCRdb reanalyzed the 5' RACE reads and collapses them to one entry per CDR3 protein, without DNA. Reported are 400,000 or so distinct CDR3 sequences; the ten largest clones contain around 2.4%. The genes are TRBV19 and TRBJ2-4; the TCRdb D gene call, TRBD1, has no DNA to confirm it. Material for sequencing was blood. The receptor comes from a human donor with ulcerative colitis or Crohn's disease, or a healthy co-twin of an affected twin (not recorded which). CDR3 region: CATEPQDRTKNIQYF.